This entry lists 4 T cell receptor beta chains sequenced from one sample in a study of blood T cell repertoires in COVID-19. Using immunoSEQ multiplex PCR, the repertoire was profiled, and TCRdb retains in-frame clones only, with some absent. The table shows under 200,000 clones, with roughly 80% occurring only once. The specimen sequenced was peripheral blood. All receptors derive from a man aged 55 to 70 with acute or convalescent COVID-19.

The chain is built from TRBV13 and TRBJ1-3; TRBD1 agrees at 8 bases. Trimming removed 5 bases from V and 0 bases from J; junction bases left unmatched: 9. CDR1 and CDR2 (germline): PRHDT, FYEKMQ (reference sequence). The CDR3 loop spans 17 amino acids. This CDR3 reads CASSRQGWGFSGNTIYF. The CDR3 DNA is TGTGCCAGCAGCCGACAGGGGTGGGGATTCTCTGGAAACACCATATATTTT.

The chain joins TRBV4-1 to TRBJ2-7; 11 bases match TRBD2. Germline V gene data show CDR1 as MGHRA and CDR2 as YSYEKL. The junction had 3 bases not matched to a gene; V was cut back by 4 bases and J by 4 bases. This CDR3 is 14 amino acids long. The chain's CDR3 is CASSLGTSGYEQYF. The CDR3, as DNA: TGCGCCAGCAGCCTAGGGACTAGCGGTTACGAGCAGTACTTC.

The V call is TRBV30, the J call TRBJ1-2; D is perhaps TRBD1 (5 bases). Germline loops: CDR1 GTSNPN, CDR2 SVGIG (reference sequence). CDR3 length: 16 amino acids. With 3 bases removed from V and 2 bases from J, the gap between germline ends came to 19 bases. The CDR3 region is CAWRGGPTGPNYGYTF. CDR3 DNA sequence: TGTGCCTGGAGGGGAGGACCTACGGGGCCCAACTATGGCTACACCTTC. The full variable domain, completed using reference TRBV30 and TRBJ1-2, is SQTIHQWPATLVQPVGSPLSLECTVEGTSNPNLYWYRQAAGRGLQLLFYSVGIGQISSEVPQNLSASRPQDRQFILSSKKLLLSDSGFYLCAWRGGPTGPNYGYTFGSGTRLTVV.

The chain carries TRBV6-2 or TRBV6-3 and TRBJ2-1; weak D call: TRBD2 (5 bases). Germline V gene sequence: CDR1 MNHEY, CDR2 SVGEGT. With 4 bases removed from V and 7 bases from J, the gap between germline ends came to 14 bases. The length of the CDR3 is 14 residues. The chain's CDR3 is CASSFGSRGNEQFF. The CDR3 coding sequence is TGTGCCAGCAGTTTTGGCTCCCGAGGGAATGAGCAGTTCTTC.